The T cell receptor beta chain described here comes from a study of regulatory T cells in long-lasting Graves disease. Time point specified: persistent/refractory GD, antithyroid drugs over 5 years with positive TRAb. Extracted RNA from PBMCs served as the source of the TCR library. Xi'an, China, was home to the endocrinology department that provided patients. Arm-PCR of CDR3 regions and iRepertoire HTBI primers were the basis on which TCR beta libraries were built. TCRdb itself ran the multiplex PCR reads through MiXCR, one entry per CDR3 protein. The sample holds around 430,000 distinct CDR3 sequences, approximately 22% seen once. Broader study findings: The study examined only peripheral blood, not thyroid tissue. With a small sample size, accuracy may have been reduced. Segments TRBV28, TRBJ1-2 and TRBJ2-5 showed preferential usage in persistent disease.

Comment on this clonotype: Its antigen is unidentified.

Germline V lookup: CDR1 SQVTM, CDR2 ANQGSEA. Trimming cost V 7 bases and J 8 bases, with 14 bases left between them. The length of the CDR3 is 12 residues. The chain recombines TRBV29-1 with TRBJ1-4; TRBD1 is a possible D gene (5 bases). Sample: peripheral blood mononuclear cells (PBMCs), taken when the disease was refractory, from a patient treated with antithyroid drugs. The sequence was obtained from a female donor with Graves disease. CDR3 loop: CSARQNAEKLFF. CDR3 nucleotide sequence: TGCAGCGCCCGACAGAACGCGGAAAAACTGTTTTTT.